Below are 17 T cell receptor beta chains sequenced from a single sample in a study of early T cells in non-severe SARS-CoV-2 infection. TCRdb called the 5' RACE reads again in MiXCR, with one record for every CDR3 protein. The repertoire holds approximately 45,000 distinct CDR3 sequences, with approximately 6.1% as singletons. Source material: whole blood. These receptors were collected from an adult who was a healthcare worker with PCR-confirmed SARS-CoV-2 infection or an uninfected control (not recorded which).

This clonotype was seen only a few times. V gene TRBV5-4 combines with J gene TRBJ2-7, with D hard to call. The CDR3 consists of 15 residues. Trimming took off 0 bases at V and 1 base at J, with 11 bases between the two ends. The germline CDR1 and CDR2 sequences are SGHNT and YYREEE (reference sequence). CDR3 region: CASSLGLASSYEQYF. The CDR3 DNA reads TGTGCCAGCAGCTTGGGTTTGGCTTCTTCCTACGAGCAGTACTTC.

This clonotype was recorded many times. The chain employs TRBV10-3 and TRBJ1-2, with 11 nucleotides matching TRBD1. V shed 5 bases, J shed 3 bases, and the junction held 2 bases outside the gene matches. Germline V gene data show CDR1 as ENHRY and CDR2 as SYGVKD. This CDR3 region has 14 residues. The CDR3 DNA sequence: TGTGCCATCAGTCTGGGACAGGGGGACTATGGCTACACCTTC. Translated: CAISLGQGDYGYTF.

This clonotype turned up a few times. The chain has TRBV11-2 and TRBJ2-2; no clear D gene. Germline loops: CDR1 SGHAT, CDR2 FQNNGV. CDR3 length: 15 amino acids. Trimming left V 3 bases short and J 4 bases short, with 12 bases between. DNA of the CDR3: TGTGCCAGCAGCTTGGAACCAGGTTTCACCGGGGAGCTGTTTTTT. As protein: CASSLEPGFTGELFF.

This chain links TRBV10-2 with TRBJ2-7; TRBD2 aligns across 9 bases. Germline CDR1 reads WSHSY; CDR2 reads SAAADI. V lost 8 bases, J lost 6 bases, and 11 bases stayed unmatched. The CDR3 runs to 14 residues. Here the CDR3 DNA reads TGCGCCAGCCTTGGGGCTAGCGGGGTCGGCGAGCAGTACTTC. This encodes CASLGASGVGEQYF.

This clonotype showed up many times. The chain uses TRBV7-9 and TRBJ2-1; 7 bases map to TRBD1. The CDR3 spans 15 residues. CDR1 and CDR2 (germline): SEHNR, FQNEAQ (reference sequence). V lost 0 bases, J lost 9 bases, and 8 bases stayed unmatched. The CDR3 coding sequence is TGTGCCAGCAGCTTAGCGAGTGACAGGGCTCGTGAGCAGTTCTTC. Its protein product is CASSLASDRAREQFF.

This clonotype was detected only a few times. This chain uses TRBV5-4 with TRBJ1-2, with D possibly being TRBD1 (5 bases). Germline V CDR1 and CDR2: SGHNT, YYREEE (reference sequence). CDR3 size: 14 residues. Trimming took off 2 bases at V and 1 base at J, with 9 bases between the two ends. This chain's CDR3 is CASSFDRNNYGYTF. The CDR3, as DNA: TGTGCCAGCAGCTTTGACAGAAATAACTATGGCTACACCTTC.

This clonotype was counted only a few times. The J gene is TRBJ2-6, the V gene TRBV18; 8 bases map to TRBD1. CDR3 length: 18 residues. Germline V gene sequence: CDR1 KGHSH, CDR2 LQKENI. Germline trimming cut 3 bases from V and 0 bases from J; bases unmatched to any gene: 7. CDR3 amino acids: CASSPRTGKSSGANVLTF. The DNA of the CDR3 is TGTGCCAGCTCACCCCGGACAGGGAAGAGCTCTGGGGCCAACGTCCTGACTTTC.

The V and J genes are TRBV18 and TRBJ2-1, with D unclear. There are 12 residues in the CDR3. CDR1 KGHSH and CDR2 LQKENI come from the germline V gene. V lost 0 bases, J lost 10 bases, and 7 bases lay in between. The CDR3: CASSPPVGEQFF. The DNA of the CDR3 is TGTGCCAGCTCACCACCAGTTGGCGAGCAGTTCTTC.

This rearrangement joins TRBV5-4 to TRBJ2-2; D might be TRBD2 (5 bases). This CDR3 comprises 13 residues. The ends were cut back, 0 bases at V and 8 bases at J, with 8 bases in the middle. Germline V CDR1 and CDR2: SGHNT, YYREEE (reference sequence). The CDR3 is CASSLDGVGELFF. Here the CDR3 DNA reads TGTGCCAGCAGCTTGGACGGGGTAGGGGAGCTGTTTTTT. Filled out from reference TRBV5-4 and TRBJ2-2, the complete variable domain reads ETGVTQSPTHLIKTRGQQVTLRCSSQSGHNTVSWYQQALGQGPQFIFQYYREEENGRGNFPPRFSGLQFPNYSSELNVNALELDDSALYLCASSLDGVGELFFGEGSRLTVL.

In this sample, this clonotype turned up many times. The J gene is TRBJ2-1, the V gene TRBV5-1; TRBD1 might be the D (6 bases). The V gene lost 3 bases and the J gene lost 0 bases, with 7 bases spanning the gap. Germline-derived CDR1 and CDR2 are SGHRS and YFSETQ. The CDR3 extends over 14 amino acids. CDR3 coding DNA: TGCGCCAGCAGCTCGGACAGCTCCTACAATGAGCAGTTCTTC. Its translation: CASSSDSSYNEQFF. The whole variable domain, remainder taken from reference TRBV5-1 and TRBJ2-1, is KAGVTQTPRYLIKTRGQQVTLSCSPISGHRSVSWYQQTPGQGLQFLFEYFSETQRNKGNFPGRFSGRQFSNSRSEMNVSTLELGDSALYLCASSSDSSYNEQFFGPGTRLTVL.

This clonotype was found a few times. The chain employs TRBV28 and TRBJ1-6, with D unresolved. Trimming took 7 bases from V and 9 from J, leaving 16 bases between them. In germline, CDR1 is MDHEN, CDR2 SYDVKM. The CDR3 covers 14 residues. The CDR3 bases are TGTGCCAGCAATGGGTCCCCCCGAGCTTCACCCCTCCACTTT. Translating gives CASNGSPRASPLHF.

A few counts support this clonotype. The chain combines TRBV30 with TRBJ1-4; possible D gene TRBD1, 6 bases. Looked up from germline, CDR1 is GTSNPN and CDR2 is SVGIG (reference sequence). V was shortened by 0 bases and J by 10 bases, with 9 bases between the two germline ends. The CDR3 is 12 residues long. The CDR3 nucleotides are TGTGCCTGGAGTGTACAGGGTGGAAAACTGTTTTTT. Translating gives CAWSVQGGKLFF. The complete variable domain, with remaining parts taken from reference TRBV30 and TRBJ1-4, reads SQTIHQWPATLVQPVGSPLSLECTVEGTSNPNLYWYRQAAGRGLQLLFYSVGIGQISSEVPQNLSASRPQDRQFILSSKKLLLSDSGFYLCAWSVQGGKLFFGSGTQLSVL.

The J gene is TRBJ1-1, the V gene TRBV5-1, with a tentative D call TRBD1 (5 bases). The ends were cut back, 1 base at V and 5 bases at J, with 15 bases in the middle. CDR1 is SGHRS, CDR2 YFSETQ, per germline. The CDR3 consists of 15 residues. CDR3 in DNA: TGCGCCAGCAGCTTGACAGGCTATTCGGGAACTGAAGCTTTCTTT. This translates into CASSLTGYSGTEAFF. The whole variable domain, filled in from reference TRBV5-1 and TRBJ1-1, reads KAGVTQTPRYLIKTRGQQVTLSCSPISGHRSVSWYQQTPGQGLQFLFEYFSETQRNKGNFPGRFSGRQFSNSRSEMNVSTLELGDSALYLCASSLTGYSGTEAFFGQGTRLTVV.

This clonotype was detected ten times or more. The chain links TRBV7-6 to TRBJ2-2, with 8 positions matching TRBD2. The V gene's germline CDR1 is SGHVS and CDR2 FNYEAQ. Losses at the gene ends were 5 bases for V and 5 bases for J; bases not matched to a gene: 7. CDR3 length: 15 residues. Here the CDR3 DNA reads TGTGCCAGCAGCACCGGGGGGGGCTGGACCGGGGAGCTGTTTTTT. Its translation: CASSTGGGWTGELFF.

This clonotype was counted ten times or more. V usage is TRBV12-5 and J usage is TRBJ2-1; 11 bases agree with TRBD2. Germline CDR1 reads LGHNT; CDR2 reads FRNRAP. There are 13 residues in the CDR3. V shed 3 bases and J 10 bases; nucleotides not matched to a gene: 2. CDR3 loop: CASGLTSGGEQFF. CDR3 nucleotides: TGTGCTAGTGGTTTAACTAGCGGGGGCGAGCAGTTCTTC.

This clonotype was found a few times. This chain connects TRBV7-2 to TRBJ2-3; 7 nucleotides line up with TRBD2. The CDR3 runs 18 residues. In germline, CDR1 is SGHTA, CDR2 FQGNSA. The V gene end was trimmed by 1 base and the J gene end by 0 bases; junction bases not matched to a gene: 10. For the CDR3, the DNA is TGTGCCAGCAGCTTAGAAAAGAAAAGCGGGGTTAGCACAGATACGCAGTATTTT. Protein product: CASSLEKKSGVSTDTQYF.

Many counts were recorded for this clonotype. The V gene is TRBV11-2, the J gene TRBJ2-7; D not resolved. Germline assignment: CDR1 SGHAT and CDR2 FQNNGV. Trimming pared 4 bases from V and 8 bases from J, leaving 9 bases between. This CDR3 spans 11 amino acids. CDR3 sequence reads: CASSSALKQYF. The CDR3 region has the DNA TGTGCCAGCAGCTCCGCCTTGAAGCAGTACTTC.